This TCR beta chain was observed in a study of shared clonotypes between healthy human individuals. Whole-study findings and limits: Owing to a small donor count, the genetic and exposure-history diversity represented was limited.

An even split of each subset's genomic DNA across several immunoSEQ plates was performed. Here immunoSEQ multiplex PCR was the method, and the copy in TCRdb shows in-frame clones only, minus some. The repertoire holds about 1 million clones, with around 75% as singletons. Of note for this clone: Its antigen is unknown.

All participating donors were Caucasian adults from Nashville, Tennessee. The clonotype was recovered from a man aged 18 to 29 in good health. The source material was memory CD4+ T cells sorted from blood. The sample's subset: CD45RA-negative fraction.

The CDR3 region has the DNA TGTGCCAGCAGACATAGACACCCGTCGGGCAATGAGCAGTTCTTC. Amino acids: CASRHRHPSGNEQFF. V usage is TRBV11-3 and J usage is TRBJ2-1; no firm D call. Germline V gene data show CDR1 as SGHNT and CDR2 as YENEEA. V lost 6 bases and J 6 bases, leaving 18 bases between the germline ends. This CDR3 is 15 amino acids long.